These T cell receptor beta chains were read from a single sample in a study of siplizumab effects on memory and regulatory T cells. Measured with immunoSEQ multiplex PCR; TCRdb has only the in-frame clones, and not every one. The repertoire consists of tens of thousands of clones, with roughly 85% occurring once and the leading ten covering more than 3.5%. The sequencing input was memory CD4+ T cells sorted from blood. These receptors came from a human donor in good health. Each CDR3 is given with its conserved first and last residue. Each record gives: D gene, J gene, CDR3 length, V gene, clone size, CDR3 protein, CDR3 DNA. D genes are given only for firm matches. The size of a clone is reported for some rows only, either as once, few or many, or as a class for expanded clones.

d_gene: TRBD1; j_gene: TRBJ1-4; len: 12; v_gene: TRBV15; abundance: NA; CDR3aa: CATSNDREPLFF; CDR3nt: TGTGCCACCAGCAACGACAGGGAACCACTGTTTTTT
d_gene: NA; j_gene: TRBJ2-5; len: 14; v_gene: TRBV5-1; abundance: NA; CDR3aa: CASSLGWTEETQYF; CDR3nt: TGCGCCAGCAGCTTGGGGTGGACAGAAGAGACCCAGTACTTC
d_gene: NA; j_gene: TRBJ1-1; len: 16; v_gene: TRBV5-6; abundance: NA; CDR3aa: CASSFLDRAMNTEAFF; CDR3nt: TGTGCCAGCAGCTTTTTGGACAGAGCTATGAACACTGAAGCTTTCTTT
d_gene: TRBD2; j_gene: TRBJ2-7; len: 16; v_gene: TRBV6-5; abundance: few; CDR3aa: CASSSLMGGTPYEQYF; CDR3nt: TGTGCCAGCAGTTCCCTCATGGGAGGGACCCCCTACGAGCAGTACTTC
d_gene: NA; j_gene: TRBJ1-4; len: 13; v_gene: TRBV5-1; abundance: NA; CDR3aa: CASSLEPGQKLFF; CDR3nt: TGCGCCAGCAGCTTGGAACCCGGGCAAAAACTGTTTTTT
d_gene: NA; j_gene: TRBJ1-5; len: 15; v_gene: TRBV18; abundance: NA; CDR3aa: CASSPGGGGNQPQHF; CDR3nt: TGTGCCAGCTCACCGGGCGGGGGGGGCAATCAGCCCCAGCATTTT
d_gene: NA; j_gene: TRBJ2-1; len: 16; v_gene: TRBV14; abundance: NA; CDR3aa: CASSRDPGTLYNEQFF; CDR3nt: TGTGCCAGCAGCCGCGACCCCGGGACCCTCTACAATGAGCAGTTCTTC
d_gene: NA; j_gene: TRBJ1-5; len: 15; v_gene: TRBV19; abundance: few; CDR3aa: CASSYDGSGNQPQHF; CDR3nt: TGTGCCAGTAGCTACGACGGGAGTGGCAATCAGCCCCAGCATTTT
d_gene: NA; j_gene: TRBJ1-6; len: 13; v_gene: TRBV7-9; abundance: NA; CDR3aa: CASRSDPAKALHF; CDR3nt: TGTGCCAGCAGGTCGGACCCCGCGAAGGCCCTCCACTTT
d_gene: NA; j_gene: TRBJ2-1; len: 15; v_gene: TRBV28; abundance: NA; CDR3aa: CASSLKRSSYNEQFF; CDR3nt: TGTGCCAGCAGTTTAAAGAGAAGCTCCTACAATGAGCAGTTCTTC
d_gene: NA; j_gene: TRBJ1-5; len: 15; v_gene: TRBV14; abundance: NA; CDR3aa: CASSQRQTSNQPQHF; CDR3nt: TGTGCCAGCAGTCAAAGACAAACTAGCAATCAGCCCCAGCATTTT
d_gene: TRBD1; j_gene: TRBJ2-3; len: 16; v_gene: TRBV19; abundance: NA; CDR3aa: CASSILGQGSTDTQYF; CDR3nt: TGTGCCAGTAGTATACTCGGACAGGGGAGCACAGATACGCAGTATTTT
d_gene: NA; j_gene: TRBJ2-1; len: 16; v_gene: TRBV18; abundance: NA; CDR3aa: CASSPAGVVGGNEQFF; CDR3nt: TGTGCCAGCTCACCAGCAGGGGTCGTTGGTGGCAATGAGCAGTTCTTC
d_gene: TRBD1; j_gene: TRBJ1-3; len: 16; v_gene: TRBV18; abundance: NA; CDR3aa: CASSPAGTGIGNTIYF; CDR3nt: TGTGCCAGCTCACCCGCCGGGACAGGGATCGGAAACACCATATATTTT
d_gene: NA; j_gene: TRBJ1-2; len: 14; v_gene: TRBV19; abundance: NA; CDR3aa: CASKARGSYYGYTF; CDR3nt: TGTGCCAGTAAAGCCCGGGGAAGCTACTATGGCTACACCTTC
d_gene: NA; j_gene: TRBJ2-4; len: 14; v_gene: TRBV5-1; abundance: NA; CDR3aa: CASSFQGEGNIQYF; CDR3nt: TGCGCCAGCAGCTTTCAGGGTGAAGGGAACATTCAGTACTTC
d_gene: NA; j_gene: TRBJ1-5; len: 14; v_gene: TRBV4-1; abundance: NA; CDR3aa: CASSQDWGHPAQHF; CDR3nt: TGCGCCAGCAGCCAAGATTGGGGGCACCCGGCCCAGCATTTT
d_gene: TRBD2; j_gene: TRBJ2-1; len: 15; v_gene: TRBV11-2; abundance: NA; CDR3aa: CASSPSGGALDEQFF; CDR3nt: TGTGCCAGCAGCCCCTCGGGGGGGGCCCTCGATGAGCAGTTCTTC
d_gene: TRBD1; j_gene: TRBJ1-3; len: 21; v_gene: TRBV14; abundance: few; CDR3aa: CASSQPPGQGIFSATGNTIYF; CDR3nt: TGTGCCAGCAGCCAGCCACCGGGACAGGGGATCTTCTCCGCTACTGGAAACACCATATATTTT
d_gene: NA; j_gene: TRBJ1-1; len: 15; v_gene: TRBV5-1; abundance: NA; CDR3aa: CASNRDGGVNTEAFF; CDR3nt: TGCGCCAGCAACCGAGATGGGGGGGTGAACACTGAAGCTTTCTTT
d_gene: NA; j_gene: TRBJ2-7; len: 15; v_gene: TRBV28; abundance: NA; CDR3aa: CASTPAGQGAYEQYF; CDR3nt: TGTGCCAGCACACCCGCTGGGCAGGGAGCCTACGAGCAGTACTTC
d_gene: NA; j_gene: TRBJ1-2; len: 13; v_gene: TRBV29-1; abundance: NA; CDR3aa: CSVDTGNLYGYTF; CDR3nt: TGCAGCGTCGACACAGGGAACCTTTATGGCTACACCTTC
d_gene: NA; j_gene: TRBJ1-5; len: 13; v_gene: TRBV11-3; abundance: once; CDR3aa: CASSPILDQPQHF; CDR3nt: TGTGCCAGCAGCCCAATACTAGATCAGCCCCAGCATTTT
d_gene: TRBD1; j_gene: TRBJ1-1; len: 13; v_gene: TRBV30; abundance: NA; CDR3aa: CAWSGQGGTEAFF; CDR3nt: TGTGCCTGGAGTGGGCAGGGGGGCACTGAAGCTTTCTTT
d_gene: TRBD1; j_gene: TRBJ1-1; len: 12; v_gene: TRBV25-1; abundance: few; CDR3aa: CASRIQGAEAFF; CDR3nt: TGTGCCAGCAGAATACAGGGGGCTGAAGCTTTCTTT
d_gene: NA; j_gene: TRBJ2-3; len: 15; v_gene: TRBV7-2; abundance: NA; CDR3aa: CASSLVAGAGDTQYF; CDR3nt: TGTGCCAGCAGCTTAGTGGCCGGGGCGGGAGATACGCAGTATTTT
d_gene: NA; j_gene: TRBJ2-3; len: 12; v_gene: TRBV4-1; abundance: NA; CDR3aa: CASSQGGTTQYF; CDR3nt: TGCGCCAGCAGCCAAGGCGGGACGACGCAGTATTTT
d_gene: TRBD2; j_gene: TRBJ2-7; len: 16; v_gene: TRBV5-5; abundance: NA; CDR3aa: CASSLGSGGDSYEQYF; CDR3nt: TGTGCCAGCAGCTTGGGAAGCGGGGGGGACTCCTACGAGCAGTACTTC
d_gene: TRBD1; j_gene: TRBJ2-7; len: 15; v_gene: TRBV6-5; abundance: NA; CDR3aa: CASSYSTGQPYEQYF; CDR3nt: TGTGCCAGCAGTTACTCTACGGGACAGCCCTACGAGCAGTACTTC
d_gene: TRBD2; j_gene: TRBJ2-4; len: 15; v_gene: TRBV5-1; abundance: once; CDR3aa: CASSPGSGGREIQYF; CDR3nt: TGCGCCAGCAGCCCCGGGTCGGGGGGGCGGGAGATTCAGTACTTC
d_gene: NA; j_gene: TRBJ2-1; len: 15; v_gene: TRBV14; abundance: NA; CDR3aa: CASSQVRDRYNEQFF; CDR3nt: TGTGCCAGCAGCCAAGTTCGGGATAGATACAATGAGCAGTTCTTC
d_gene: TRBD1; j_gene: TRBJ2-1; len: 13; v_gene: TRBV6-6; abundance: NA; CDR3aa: CASEQDRGHEQFF; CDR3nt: TGTGCCAGCGAACAGGACAGGGGGCATGAGCAGTTCTTC
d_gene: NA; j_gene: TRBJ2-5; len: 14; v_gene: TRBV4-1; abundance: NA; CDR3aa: CASSQQGRGETQYF; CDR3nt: TGCGCCAGCAGCCAACAGGGGCGAGGAGAGACCCAGTACTTC
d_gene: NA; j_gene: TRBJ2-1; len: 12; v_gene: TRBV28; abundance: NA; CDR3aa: CASSSVGNEQFF; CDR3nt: TGTGCCAGCAGTTCTGTCGGCAATGAGCAGTTCTTC
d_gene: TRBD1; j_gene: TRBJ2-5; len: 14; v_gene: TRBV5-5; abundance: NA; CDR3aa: CASSTAGTGLAQYF; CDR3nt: TGTGCCAGCAGCACCGCCGGGACAGGGTTGGCCCAGTACTTC
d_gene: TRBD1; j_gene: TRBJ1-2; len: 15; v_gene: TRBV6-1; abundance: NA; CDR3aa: CASSGGRTGGYGYTF; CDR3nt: TGTGCCAGCAGTGGCGGACGGACAGGGGGCTATGGCTACACCTTC
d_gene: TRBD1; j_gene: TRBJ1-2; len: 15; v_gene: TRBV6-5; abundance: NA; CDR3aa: CASSGDRATNYGYTF; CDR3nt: TGTGCCAGCAGTGGCGACAGGGCGACTAACTATGGCTACACCTTC
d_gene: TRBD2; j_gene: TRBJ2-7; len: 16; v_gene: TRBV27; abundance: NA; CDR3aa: CASSPHGREGYYEQYF; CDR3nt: TGTGCCAGCAGTCCCCATGGGCGGGAGGGCTATTACGAGCAGTACTTC
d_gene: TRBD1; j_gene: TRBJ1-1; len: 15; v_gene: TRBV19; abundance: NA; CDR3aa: CASRTGETLNTEAFF; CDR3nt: TGTGCCAGTCGGACAGGGGAAACCTTGAACACTGAAGCTTTCTTT
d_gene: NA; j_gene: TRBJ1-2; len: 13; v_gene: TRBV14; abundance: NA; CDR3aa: CASSQIPNYGYTF; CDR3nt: TGTGCCAGCAGCCAAATACCAAACTATGGCTACACCTTC
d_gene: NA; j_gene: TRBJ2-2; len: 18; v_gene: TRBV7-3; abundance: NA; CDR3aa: CASSPWGSGGRGPGELFF; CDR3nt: TGTGCCAGCAGCCCCTGGGGTAGCGGCGGTCGGGGTCCCGGGGAGCTGTTTTTT
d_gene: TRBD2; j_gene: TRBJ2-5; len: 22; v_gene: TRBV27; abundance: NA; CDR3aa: CASSTAPHTVTSGSQGQETQYF; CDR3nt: TGTGCCAGCAGTACGGCCCCACATACAGTGACTAGCGGGAGCCAGGGCCAAGAGACCCAGTACTTC
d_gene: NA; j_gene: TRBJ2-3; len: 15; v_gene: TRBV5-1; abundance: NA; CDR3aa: CASSSARASTDTQYF; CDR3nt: TGCGCCAGCAGCTCCGCCAGGGCCAGCACAGATACGCAGTATTTT
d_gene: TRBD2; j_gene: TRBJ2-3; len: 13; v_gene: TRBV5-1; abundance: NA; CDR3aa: CASKRDSTDTQYF; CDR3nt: TGCGCCAGCAAGCGGGATAGCACAGATACGCAGTATTTT
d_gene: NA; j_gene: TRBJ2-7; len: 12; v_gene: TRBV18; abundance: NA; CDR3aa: CASSRDREEQYF; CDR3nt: TGTGCCAGCTCACGGGACCGGGAAGAGCAGTACTTC
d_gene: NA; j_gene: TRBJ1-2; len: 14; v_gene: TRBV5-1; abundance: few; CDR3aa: CASSLDGSQEGYTF; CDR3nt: TGCGCCAGCAGCTTGGACGGATCCCAGGAGGGCTACACCTTC
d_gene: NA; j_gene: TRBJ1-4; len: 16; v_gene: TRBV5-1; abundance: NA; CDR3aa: CASSFGNGATNEKLFF; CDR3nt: TGCGCCAGCAGCTTTGGTAATGGGGCAACTAATGAAAAACTGTTTTTT
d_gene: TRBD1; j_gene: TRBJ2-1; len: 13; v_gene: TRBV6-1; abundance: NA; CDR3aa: CASSRLQGSEQFF; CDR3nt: TGTGCCAGCAGTCGATTACAGGGGAGTGAGCAGTTCTTC
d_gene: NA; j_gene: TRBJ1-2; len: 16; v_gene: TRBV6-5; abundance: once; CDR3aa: CASSYESRSPLYGYTF; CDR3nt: TGTGCCAGCAGTTACGAGTCCCGGTCCCCCCTCTATGGCTACACCTTC
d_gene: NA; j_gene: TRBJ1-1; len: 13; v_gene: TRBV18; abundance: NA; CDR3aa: CASSRERDTEAFF; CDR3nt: TGTGCCAGCTCAAGAGAAAGGGACACTGAAGCTTTCTTT
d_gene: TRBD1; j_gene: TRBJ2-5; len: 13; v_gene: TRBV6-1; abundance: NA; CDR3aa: CASNGQGPRTQYF; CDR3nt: TGTGCCAGCAACGGACAGGGGCCTAGAACCCAGTACTTC
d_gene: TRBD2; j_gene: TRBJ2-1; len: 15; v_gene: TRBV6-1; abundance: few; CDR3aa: CASSGGGARRNEQFF; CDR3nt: TGTGCCAGCAGTGGCGGGGGGGCCAGGAGGAATGAGCAGTTCTTC
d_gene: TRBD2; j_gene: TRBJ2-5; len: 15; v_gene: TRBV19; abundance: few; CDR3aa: CASSFLAGVPETQYF; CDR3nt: TGTGCCAGTAGTTTCCTAGCGGGAGTCCCAGAGACCCAGTACTTC
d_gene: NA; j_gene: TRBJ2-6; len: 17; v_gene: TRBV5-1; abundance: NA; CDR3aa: CASSLPVINSGANVLTF; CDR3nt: TGCGCCAGCAGCTTGCCCGTGATCAACTCTGGGGCCAACGTCCTGACTTTC
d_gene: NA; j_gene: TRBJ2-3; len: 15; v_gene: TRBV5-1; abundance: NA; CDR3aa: CASSLMRGDTDTQYF; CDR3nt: TGCGCCAGCAGCTTGATGCGAGGGGACACAGATACGCAGTATTTT
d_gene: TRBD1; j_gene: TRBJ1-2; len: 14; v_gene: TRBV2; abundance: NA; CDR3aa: CASSDPGGKSGYTF; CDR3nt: TGTGCCAGCAGTGATCCAGGGGGCAAAAGTGGCTACACCTTC
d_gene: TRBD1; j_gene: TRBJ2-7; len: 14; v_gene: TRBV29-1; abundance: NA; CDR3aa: CSVSGQSSSYEQYF; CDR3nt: TGCAGCGTGTCGGGACAGTCTAGCTCCTACGAGCAGTACTTC
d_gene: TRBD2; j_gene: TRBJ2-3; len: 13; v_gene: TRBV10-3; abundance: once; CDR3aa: CAISGGGADTQYF; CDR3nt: TGTGCCATCAGTGGTGGGGGGGCAGATACGCAGTATTTT
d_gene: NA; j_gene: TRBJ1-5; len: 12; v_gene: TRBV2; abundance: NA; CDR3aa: CASNAPNQPQHF; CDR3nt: TGTGCCAGCAACGCGCCGAATCAGCCCCAGCATTTT